This T cell receptor (beta chain) derives from a study of cytomegalovirus exposure and HLA in healthy donors (dated by TCRdb to about 2017). Broadly, across the study: In an earlier analysis of roughly 500 of the donors, 250 to 350 Gb of sequence data and 100 million or so unique TCR beta sequences from 180 million or so T cells were reported. Approximately 310 gigabases of sequencing data and around 85 million unique TCR sequences made up an early release that covered over 550 HLA-typed donors. The genetic ancestry cluster associated with self-reported Caucasian donors included over 65% of the approximately 430 genotyped donors. The study was designed to test whether signatures of past pathogen exposure could be identified by cataloging public T cell receptors. The study used immunosequencing to profile the T cell repertoires of 670 or so subjects and linked those repertoires to cytomegalovirus serostatus. In addition to the first cohort of 500 to 850 subjects, a separate validation cohort of about 120 different subjects was used. High-throughput TCR immunosequencing, statistical association of individual TCRs with disease status, and machine learning were combined to predict cytomegalovirus infection status. A later analysis re-analyzed previously published TCR beta repertoires from 550 to 700 donors and added high-resolution HLA genotyping to study TCR occurrence patterns. The later analysis used no new phenotypic data to find candidate immune exposures, relying instead on TCR beta sequences and their occurrence across donors. An earlier analysis of some 500 of the donors used high-throughput TCR beta sequencing to judge whether each TCR beta V gene segment behaved as functional or pseudogenic. Donor age, sex, ethnicity and CMV serostatus were collected together with the repertoire data. A later genetic analysis used genome-wide SNP genotypes for about 60% of the roughly 670 donors, treating that subset as a discovery cohort. Every discovery cohort repertoire had been produced on one sequencing platform. Class I and class II HLA loci were covered by the typing at four-digit resolution. The number of typed donors differed by locus: roughly 620-640 for A, B, C, DRB1 and DQB1; approximately 520 for DQA1; some 590 for DPA1; and approximately 450 for DPB1. Roughly five DR-DQ haplotypes were handled as single units for association and clustering, since linkage in the cohort was strong. Among about 400 genotyped donors of the cohort, an average of roughly 230,000 unique TCR beta nucleotide sequences was sequenced per donor, of which roughly 18% were non-productive. Findings and caveats that apply to the study as a whole: The authors suggested that the approach could potentially be generalized to other disease states and immunological phenotypes. A later analysis found that most CMV-associated TCR beta chains appeared HLA-restricted, with HLA associations seemingly driven largely by CMV exposure. Presence/absence analyses assumed roughly uniform sequencing depth across donors, an assumption that may not hold. While some public TCRs were present in many individuals, most TCR sequences turned up only very rarely across donors. Correlated functional status among segregating V segments might be attributable to linkage disequilibrium, but an unknown experimental factor could not be ruled out. In a later analysis, HLA-associated TCR beta chains were found to be more clonally expanded and to have lower generation probabilities than equally common non-associated chains. The earlier analysis of almost 600 of the donors excluded roughly 17 rarely observed V segments, including chromosome 9 orphons, because counts were too low. In a later analysis, over 15,000 TCR beta sequences were associated with specific HLA alleles at a false discovery rate of 0.05. When HLA alleles, especially DR and DQ, strongly co-occurred, attributing TCR associations to individual alleles was difficult. HLA typing was unavailable for some donors at each locus, so association tests used only the typed subset. The study listed 150 to 200 TCR beta chains as associated with cytomegalovirus. This cohort had only TCR beta chains sequenced, and the lack of alpha or paired-chain data limited which features could be detected. In a later analysis, TCR association rates were found to vary across HLA loci, with the most associated TCRs seen for DRB1 alleles and the fewest for HLA-C alleles. A further reported finding was that TCR beta sequences accurately predicted the HLA-A and HLA-B alleles for most subjects in the first cohort. Several of the top co-occurrence clusters appeared to be linked to parvovirus B19, influenza, CMV and Epstein-Barr virus, according to a later analysis. For the cohort, immune exposure information was limited to CMV serostatus. A later genetic analysis associated a missense DCLRE1C variant with V-gene and J-gene trimming of TCR beta chains, and an independent cohort replicated the association. The 87-base-pair reads could not distinguish some IMGT-functional V segments, including TRBV6-2 and TRBV6-3, so those segments were excluded. A cluster of highly shared sequence variants was judged likely to represent a technical artifact of the sequencing pipeline. In a later genetic analysis, fewer N-insertions in productive TCRs were reported among donors in an Asian-associated ancestry cluster than the approximately 710-donor mean. A few of the identified cytomegalovirus-associated TCR beta chains were confirmed in vitro to be specific for cytomegalovirus antigens. In both the original and validation cohorts, the classifier was reported to diagnose cytomegalovirus status with high specificity and sensitivity. An earlier analysis of approximately 530 of the donors showed that most TCR beta V segments appeared in productive rearrangements either about 87% or about 30% of the time, which broadly matched IMGT annotations.

In total, around 600 healthy bone marrow donors made up the cohort. Cohort members were all nominally healthy when sampled, although unrecorded immune exposures were likely present. The donor was CMV seronegative and belonged to the group of over 350 seronegative cohort members. Each donor provided a peripheral blood sample, and peripheral blood mononuclear cells were used for TCR beta sequencing. Genomic DNA extraction from the blood cell samples was performed with the Qiagen DNeasy Blood Extraction Kit. Library prep was done by the immunoSEQ multiplex PCR assay. A mixture of 60 forward primers for TCR Vbeta segments and 13 reverse primers for TCR Jbeta segments was used in the multiplex PCR. A multiplex PCR assay on genomic DNA amplified the CDR3 region of rearranged TCR beta genes. The Illumina HiSeq System was used to sequence the amplified TCR beta libraries as 87-base-pair reads. As for how the authors treated the data: A later analysis tallied around 82 million unique TCR beta chains across the 650 to 750 repertoires, and approximately 12 million of those chains were shared by two or more donors. Raw reads were error-corrected and collapsed into unique sequences by a nearest-neighbor algorithm in which closely related sequences were merged to remove PCR and sequencing errors. Alignment of CDR3 sequences to IMGT reference sequences was used to assign V, D and J gene segments. For a sequence to be retained, at least a six-nucleotide match to both a V gene segment and a J gene segment was required. Rearrangements were called productive when the CDR3 lacked stop codons and stayed in frame with V and J; all others were non-productive. CDR3 was defined by IMGT convention, running from the second conserved V-encoded cysteine to the conserved J-encoded phenylalanine. The earlier analysis of about 530 of the donors excluded any sequence lacking an unambiguous match to a single V gene segment. In an earlier analysis of about 590 of the donors, a V segment was called functional when productive rearrangements were above 56.7%, and segregating when the standard deviation between donors exceeded 5%. A statistical classification framework was developed to diagnose cytomegalovirus status using the catalog of TCR beta chain sequences. V and J gene assignment, in a later analysis, came from comparing TCR nucleotide sequences with IMGT/GENE-DB human TR gene sequences. A later analysis assigned CDR3 sequences and most-parsimonious VDJ recombination scenarios with the TCRdist pipeline. In a later analysis, each TCR beta chain was defined by its CDR3 amino acid sequence together with its V-gene family, and reads lacking a unique V-gene family were excluded. To address suspected cross-contamination and a sequencing artifact, a later analysis removed over 500 highly shared, low-generation-probability nucleotide sequences. A later analysis calculated a clonal expansion index for each public chain from normalized within-repertoire ranks of inferred template counts. A later analysis computed generation probabilities with a VDJ recombination model fitted to out-of-frame rearrangements, and checked the results against IGoR. In a later analysis, hypergeometric tests were used to score TCR-TCR, TCR-HLA and TCR-CMV co-occurrence, with a repertoire-size bias correction applied to TCR pairs. In a later analysis, false discovery rates were estimated by permuting HLA or CMV assignments 20 times. A later analysis grouped co-occurring TCRs with DBSCAN, adding TCRdist sequence similarity when clustering within HLA-allele-positive subsets. Repertoires with fewer than 30,000 or more than 120,000 public chains were left out of co-occurrence clustering, as were several repertoires with anomalous nucleotide sharing. In its TCRdb copy, this immuneACCESS table keeps in-frame sequences only and misses some clones. Where compared with another copy, unresolved V genes explain less than half of these, and the others have no known cause. D and trimming come from the DNA, and the V and J calls and clone size come from that table. The data table for this sample lists under 45,000 clones. The ten largest account for over 3.5% of the sample.

There are 15 amino acids in the CDR3, from cysteine to phenylalanine inclusive. Kept here is only the CDR3 DNA, which spans 45 bases and is read in frame from base 1. The germline V gene gives CDR1 as MNHNS and CDR2 as SASEGT. The V end gives up 2 bases and the J end 4 bases, leaving 7 bases in the junction not matched to a gene. Concerning this clone: Its antigen is not yet known.

The V and J segments used are TRBV6-1 and TRBJ1-2; 7 bases in between match TRBD1. This clonotype originated in a male donor in good health and CMV-seronegative. The source material was PBMCs. CDR3 reads: CASSEPGTATYGYTF. The nucleotide sequence is TGTGCCAGCAGTGAACCCGGGACAGCCACCTATGGCTACACCTTC.